There are many counts of the clone carrying this T cell receptor (beta chain). The antigen remains unidentified. The data stem from a study of T cells in Graves' hyperthyroidism and ophthalmopathy. Whole-study results and caveats: Clonotypes that were expanded in thyroid above 0.001 mostly appeared in blood too.

For the diagnoses, clinical symptoms, serum thyroxine and TRAb, thyroid ultrasound and orbital computed tomography were used. Trimming left V 3 bases short and J 3 bases short, with 17 bases between. Per the germline V gene, CDR1 is MNHEY and CDR2 is SMNVEV (reference sequence). This CDR3 contains 16 residues. RNA transcripts served as the template for amplifying TCR beta CDR3 regions. The TCR CDR3 first-round RT-PCR relied on the HTBI primer set. One entry per CDR3 protein results from TCRdb running MiXCR on the multiplex PCR reads. The table shows 550,000 to 600,000 distinct CDR3 sequences, with about a sixth occurring only once.

The specimen sequenced was blood. The clonotype comes from a woman between 18 and 29 years old with Graves' hyperthyroidism. This rearrangement joins TRBV27 to TRBJ1-1; tentatively, D is TRBD1 (6 bases). The CDR3 region is CASSFLTIQGYTEAFF. As DNA, the CDR3 is TGTGCCAGCAGTTTCCTAACGATACAGGGTTACACTGAAGCTTTCTTT.